This T cell receptor beta chain was sequenced for a study of monozygotic twins with inflammatory bowel disease. Comment on this clonotype: What it binds is not known.

The CDR3 covers 16 residues. Germline-derived CDR1 and CDR2 are MDHEN and SYDVKM. Notes on the study in general: Distinction of different T cell subtypes was not possible. Patient repertoire variability may have increased through differing immunosuppressive treatments. Clonotype overlap with others was lower in IBD patients than in healthy twins, a difference that was greatest with disease activity.

No DNA is given; TCRdb re-called the 5' RACE reads and lists each CDR3 protein once. The sample's table shows 140,000 to 150,000 distinct CDR3 sequences. The total RNA came straight from whole blood, and T cells were not sorted beforehand. Sequencing used blood. V and J are TRBV28 and TRBJ2-7. This receptor was taken from a human donor with ulcerative colitis or Crohn's disease, or a healthy co-twin of an affected twin (not recorded which). The CDR3 protein is CASSVPLPRGSYEQYF.